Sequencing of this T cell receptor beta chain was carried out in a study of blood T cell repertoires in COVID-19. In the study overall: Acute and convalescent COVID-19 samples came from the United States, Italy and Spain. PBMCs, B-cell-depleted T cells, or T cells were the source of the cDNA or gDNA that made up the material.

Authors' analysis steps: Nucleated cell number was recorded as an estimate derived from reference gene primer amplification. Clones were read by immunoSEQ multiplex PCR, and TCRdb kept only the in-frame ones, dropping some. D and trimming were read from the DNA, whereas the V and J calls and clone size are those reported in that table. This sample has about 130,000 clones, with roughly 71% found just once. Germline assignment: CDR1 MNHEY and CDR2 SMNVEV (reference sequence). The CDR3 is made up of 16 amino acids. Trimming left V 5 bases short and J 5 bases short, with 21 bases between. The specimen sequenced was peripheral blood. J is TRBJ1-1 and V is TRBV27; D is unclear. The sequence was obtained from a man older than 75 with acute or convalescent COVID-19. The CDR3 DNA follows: TGTGCCAGCAGTCCCAACCCTAGCAGCCGAGGGACTGAAGCTTTCTTT. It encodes CASSPNPSSRGTEAFF.